A selection of T cell receptor beta chains follows, all from one sample in a study of Ad26.COV2.S vaccination and SARS-CoV-2 variants. The assay was immunoSEQ multiplex PCR, and TCRdb's table has in-frame clones only and misses some. The data contain 400,000 to 450,000 clones, 90% of them singletons. Sequenced material: peripheral blood, taken in a trial of Ad26.COV2.S vaccine versus placebo. The receptors come from a person aged 18-60 years who received the Ad26.COV2.S COVID-19 vaccine or a placebo. CDR3s include the opening cysteine and the closing phenylalanine or tryptophan. A D gene is named only where the DNA matches it firmly. Size values are once, few and many counts, or a class for expanded clones, and some rows have none.

D: -; V: TRBV7-2; J: TRBJ2-3; size: -; DNA: TGTGCCAGCAGCTTAGATGCCTCGACGCAGTATTTT; CDR3: CASSLDASTQYF
D: TRBD1; V: TRBV9; J: TRBJ1-5; size: -; DNA: TGTGCCAGCAGCGTACAGGGGGCAAGACAGCCCCAGCATTTT; CDR3: CASSVQGARQPQHF
D: TRBD2; V: TRBV18; J: TRBJ2-1; size: -; DNA: TGTGCCAGCTCAACCTTGACTAGCGGGACCCACAATGAGCAGTTCTTC; CDR3: CASSTLTSGTHNEQFF
D: -; V: TRBV19; J: TRBJ2-7; size: -; DNA: TGTGCCAGTAGTGGGGCGGTGGGGTCCTACGAGCAGTACTTC; CDR3: CASSGAVGSYEQYF
D: TRBD1; V: TRBV18; J: TRBJ1-2; size: -; DNA: TGTGCCAGCTCACAAGGGACAGAAAACTATGGCTACACCTTC; CDR3: CASSQGTENYGYTF
D: -; V: TRBV10-3; J: TRBJ2-7; size: -; DNA: TGTGCCATCAGTGATGGTTGGCGGGGACTCTACGAGCAGTACTTC; CDR3: CAISDGWRGLYEQYF
D: -; V: TRBV5-1; J: TRBJ2-6; size: -; DNA: TGCGCCAGCAGCTTCTTTGCACGGAGCTCTGGGGCCAACGTCCTGACTTTC; CDR3: CASSFFARSSGANVLTF
D: -; V: TRBV27; J: TRBJ2-1; size: once; DNA: TGTGCCAGCAGTTTCACCAGGGGATCGCACAATGAGCAGTTCTTC; CDR3: CASSFTRGSHNEQFF
D: -; V: TRBV30; J: TRBJ2-7; size: -; DNA: TGTGCCTGGAGTTTGGGGACCTCCTACGAGCAGTACTTC; CDR3: CAWSLGTSYEQYF
D: TRBD1; V: TRBV11-1; J: TRBJ2-1; size: -; DNA: TGTGCCAGCAGCTTCCGGGACAGGGTGATTGATGAGCAGTTCTTC; CDR3: CASSFRDRVIDEQFF
D: -; V: TRBV5-6; J: TRBJ1-2; size: -; DNA: TGTGCCAGCAGCAATATGGGGGGCGCCAGCTATGGCTACACCTTC; CDR3: CASSNMGGASYGYTF
D: -; V: TRBV11-3; J: TRBJ2-1; size: -; DNA: TGTGCCAGCAGCTTAGAGGGGCTATACAATGAGCAGTTCTTC; CDR3: CASSLEGLYNEQFF
D: TRBD1; V: TRBV2; J: TRBJ2-5; size: few; DNA: TGTGCCAGCAGTGAAGCGATGACAGGGGACCAAGAGACCCAGTACTTC; CDR3: CASSEAMTGDQETQYF
D: TRBD2; V: TRBV5-6; J: TRBJ2-7; size: -; DNA: TGTGCCAGCAGCTTGACTAGCGGGAGTCCCCCCTACGAGCAGTACTTC; CDR3: CASSLTSGSPPYEQYF
D: TRBD2; V: TRBV24-1; J: TRBJ2-1; size: -; DNA: TGTGCCACCAGTGATTTTAGCGGGATGCGGCCTGAGCAGTTCTTC; CDR3: CATSDFSGMRPEQFF
D: -; V: TRBV7-8; J: TRBJ2-7; size: -; DNA: TGTGCCAGCAGCTTATTCGCATCTAGCTCCTACGAGCAGTACTTC; CDR3: CASSLFASSSYEQYF
D: -; V: TRBV7-2; J: TRBJ2-3; size: -; DNA: TGTGCCAGCAGCCCCCTAGACCACTTTACGCAGTATTTT; CDR3: CASSPLDHFTQYF
D: -; V: TRBV4-1; J: TRBJ2-7; size: -; DNA: TGCGCCAGCAGCCAAGGGGGGGCCGGTACGGGACAGAAATCTGAGACCTACGAGCAGTACTTC; CDR3: CASSQGGAGTGQKSETYEQYF
D: TRBD1; V: TRBV19; J: TRBJ2-7; size: -; DNA: TGTGCCAGTAGTATAGGGACAGGGGAACTCTACGAGCAGTACTTC; CDR3: CASSIGTGELYEQYF
D: -; V: TRBV9; J: TRBJ2-3; size: -; DNA: TGTGCCAGCAACAGAGATACAGATACGCAGTATTTT; CDR3: CASNRDTDTQYF
D: TRBD1; V: TRBV5-4; J: TRBJ2-3; size: -; DNA: TGTGCCAGCAGCTTGGCAGCAGGGGGTCCCAGCACAGATACGCAGTATTTT; CDR3: CASSLAAGGPSTDTQYF
D: -; V: TRBV6-5; J: TRBJ2-3; size: -; DNA: TGTGCCAGCAGTTACTCGACGGGGCCTAGCACAGATACGCAGTATTTT; CDR3: CASSYSTGPSTDTQYF
D: TRBD2; V: TRBV7-9; J: TRBJ2-1; size: -; DNA: TGTGCCAGCAGTCAAGGACTAGCGGGAGGTAAATTCTTC; CDR3: CASSQGLAGGKFF
D: -; V: TRBV27; J: TRBJ2-7; size: -; DNA: TGTGCCAGCAGCCCTTTGGCCCGGTCGCACGAGCAGTACTTC; CDR3: CASSPLARSHEQYF
D: -; V: TRBV28; J: TRBJ1-1; size: once; DNA: TGTGCCAGCACGGGACACCCGAACACTGAAGCTTTCTTT; CDR3: CASTGHPNTEAFF
D: TRBD2; V: TRBV7-2; J: TRBJ2-5; size: once; DNA: TGTGCCAGCAGCAAAAGCGGGGCCGCCAGGGCAGGGTGGGTGGAGACCCAGTACTTC; CDR3: CASSKSGAARAGWVETQYF
D: TRBD2; V: TRBV11-2; J: TRBJ2-3; size: -; DNA: TGTGCCAGCAGCTTAGAACTAGCGCCGACCACAGATACGCAGTATTTT; CDR3: CASSLELAPTTDTQYF
D: -; V: TRBV7-9; J: TRBJ2-1; size: -; DNA: TGTGCCAGCAGCTCGGCCAGACGGGATGAGCAGTTCTTC; CDR3: CASSSARRDEQFF
D: TRBD2; V: TRBV5-4; J: TRBJ2-1; size: -; DNA: TGTGCCAGCAGCTTGGGGCTAGCGGGAAACGAGCAGTTCTTC; CDR3: CASSLGLAGNEQFF
D: -; V: TRBV6-1; J: TRBJ1-2; size: once; DNA: TGTGCCAGCAGTGAAATGCCGGCCACTAACTATGGCTACACCTTC; CDR3: CASSEMPATNYGYTF
D: -; V: TRBV6-2/TRBV6-3; J: TRBJ1-2; size: -; DNA: TGTGCCAGCAGTTACTCGGGGGACTATGGCTACACCTTC; CDR3: CASSYSGDYGYTF
D: TRBD1; V: TRBV11-2; J: TRBJ2-5; size: -; DNA: TGTGCCAGCAGCACCGGACAGGGTGATGTGGAGACCCAGTACTTC; CDR3: CASSTGQGDVETQYF
D: -; V: TRBV21-1; J: TRBJ2-7; size: -; DNA: TGTGCCAGCAGAGCTGGAGGACAGGGGGTGAATAGCGGGAGGCCGAGCTCCTACGAGCAGTACTTC; CDR3: CASRAGGQGVNSGRPSSYEQYF
D: -; V: TRBV4-1; J: TRBJ2-7; size: -; DNA: TGCGCCAGCAGCCAAGGGGGGATCGCCTACGAGCAGTACTTC; CDR3: CASSQGGIAYEQYF
D: -; V: TRBV5-1; J: TRBJ2-1; size: once; DNA: TGCGCCAGCAGCTTGGCCGGTAGGGTCAATGAGCAGTTCTTC; CDR3: CASSLAGRVNEQFF